The rows below give T cell receptor beta chains drawn from one sample of a study of radiotherapy plus CTLA-4 blockade in lung cancer. Profiling relied on immunoSEQ multiplex PCR, and the TCRdb table lists in-frame clones only, not all of them. This sample carries under 50,000 clones, nearly 80% of them seen once, and the ten largest clones take less than 25%. Sequencing used peripheral blood, obtained from a patient treated with radiotherapy plus ipilimumab. The receptors stem from a human donor with non-small cell lung cancer that progressed on radiotherapy plus ipilimumab. Each CDR3 is given with its conserved first and last residue. The order of the fields is V gene, clone size, D gene, J gene, CDR3 protein, CDR3 DNA. D genes are given only for firm matches. Size tells how often a clone was seen (once, few, many) or the class of an expanded clone, and some rows leave it out.

v_call: TRBV4-2; clone_size: -; d_call: TRBD2; j_call: TRBJ2-2; cdr3_aa: CASSQDIAGGGLGVTGELFF; cdr3_nt: TGTGCCAGCAGCCAAGATATCGCGGGGGGGGGTCTTGGAGTCACCGGGGAGCTGTTTTTT
v_call: TRBV6-5; clone_size: few; d_call: TRBD2; j_call: TRBJ2-1; cdr3_aa: CASRLTSGVNEQFF; cdr3_nt: TGTGCCAGCAGGCTGACTAGCGGGGTAAATGAGCAGTTCTTC
v_call: TRBV27; clone_size: -; d_call: -; j_call: TRBJ2-7; cdr3_aa: CASSLSGRGRTYEQYF; cdr3_nt: TGTGCCAGCAGTTTAAGTGGGCGGGGAAGAACCTACGAGCAGTACTTC
v_call: TRBV6-6; clone_size: -; d_call: -; j_call: TRBJ1-4; cdr3_aa: CASSYTRDTHLFF; cdr3_nt: TGTGCCAGCAGTTACACCCGGGACACCCACCTGTTTTTT
v_call: TRBV5-4; clone_size: -; d_call: TRBD2; j_call: TRBJ2-7; cdr3_aa: CASSFGGSGDYEQYF; cdr3_nt: TGTGCCAGCAGCTTCGGAGGGAGCGGGGACTACGAGCAGTACTTC
v_call: TRBV7-3; clone_size: -; d_call: TRBD2; j_call: TRBJ2-2; cdr3_aa: CASSSASGGPLTGELFF; cdr3_nt: TGTGCCAGCAGCTCAGCTAGCGGGGGGCCTCTCACCGGGGAGCTGTTTTTT
v_call: TRBV19; clone_size: -; d_call: -; j_call: TRBJ1-1; cdr3_aa: CASTPTWGGVTEAFF; cdr3_nt: TGTGCCAGTACCCCTACGTGGGGGGGGGTCACTGAAGCTTTCTTT
v_call: TRBV4-1; clone_size: -; d_call: -; j_call: TRBJ2-1; cdr3_aa: CASSQEGLNSYNEQFF; cdr3_nt: TGCGCCAGCAGCCAAGAGGGCTTGAACTCCTACAATGAGCAGTTCTTC
v_call: TRBV6-1; clone_size: -; d_call: -; j_call: TRBJ1-5; cdr3_aa: CASSQGIQPQHF; cdr3_nt: TGTGCCAGCAGTCAGGGTATACAGCCCCAGCATTTT
v_call: TRBV11-2; clone_size: once; d_call: -; j_call: TRBJ1-3; cdr3_aa: CASSLVGTTSGNTIYF; cdr3_nt: TGTGCCAGCAGCTTAGTTGGGACAACCTCTGGAAACACCATATATTTT
v_call: TRBV6-1; clone_size: -; d_call: TRBD1; j_call: TRBJ1-1; cdr3_aa: CASSRRDRDAFF; cdr3_nt: TGTGCCAGCAGTCGCCGTGACAGGGACGCTTTCTTT
v_call: TRBV19; clone_size: -; d_call: TRBD1; j_call: TRBJ1-4; cdr3_aa: CASSSEDRGTEKLFF; cdr3_nt: TGTGCCAGTAGTAGCGAGGACAGGGGGACTGAAAAACTGTTTTTT
v_call: TRBV6-5; clone_size: once; d_call: -; j_call: TRBJ1-2; cdr3_aa: CASSSIFGENYGYTF; cdr3_nt: TGTGCCAGCAGTTCCATCTTTGGGGAGAACTATGGCTACACCTTC
v_call: TRBV18; clone_size: few; d_call: -; j_call: TRBJ1-6; cdr3_aa: CASSPEDRSNSPLHF; cdr3_nt: TGTGCCAGCTCACCCGAGGACAGATCTAATTCACCCCTCCACTTT
v_call: TRBV5-1; clone_size: -; d_call: TRBD1; j_call: TRBJ2-1; cdr3_aa: CASSSEQGANYNEQFF; cdr3_nt: TGCGCCAGCAGTTCGGAACAGGGGGCCAACTACAATGAGCAGTTCTTC
v_call: TRBV5-1; clone_size: -; d_call: TRBD1; j_call: TRBJ1-4; cdr3_aa: CASRFGTGNEKLFF; cdr3_nt: TGCGCCAGCAGGTTCGGGACAGGGAATGAAAAACTGTTTTTT
v_call: TRBV7-9; clone_size: -; d_call: -; j_call: TRBJ2-3; cdr3_aa: CASSLTGGGPQPDTQYF; cdr3_nt: TGTGCCAGCAGCTTAACTGGCGGCGGCCCCCAGCCAGATACGCAGTATTTT
v_call: TRBV7-9; clone_size: -; d_call: TRBD1; j_call: TRBJ2-7; cdr3_aa: CASSLSGQGTHEQYF; cdr3_nt: TGTGCCAGCAGCTTATCTGGACAGGGGACCCACGAGCAGTACTTC
v_call: TRBV7-8; clone_size: -; d_call: TRBD1; j_call: TRBJ1-4; cdr3_aa: CASSLDGRGNEKLFF; cdr3_nt: TGTGCCAGCAGCTTAGACGGCAGGGGGAATGAAAAACTGTTTTTT
v_call: TRBV18; clone_size: -; d_call: -; j_call: TRBJ1-5; cdr3_aa: CASSRDFNSNQPQHF; cdr3_nt: TGTGCCAGTTCCCGGGACTTCAATAGCAATCAGCCCCAGCATTTT
v_call: TRBV5-4; clone_size: -; d_call: -; j_call: TRBJ1-3; cdr3_aa: CASSPEHSGNTIYF; cdr3_nt: TGTGCCAGCAGCCCCGAGCACTCTGGAAACACCATATATTTT
v_call: TRBV5-1; clone_size: -; d_call: -; j_call: TRBJ1-1; cdr3_aa: CASSQVTGNTEAFF; cdr3_nt: TGCGCCAGCAGCCAAGTGACGGGGAACACTGAAGCTTTCTTT
v_call: TRBV19; clone_size: -; d_call: -; j_call: TRBJ2-3; cdr3_aa: CASSDYPDTQYF; cdr3_nt: TGTGCCAGTAGTGACTATCCGGATACGCAGTATTTT
v_call: TRBV6-6; clone_size: few; d_call: TRBD2; j_call: TRBJ2-2; cdr3_aa: CASSHEGTSAGELFF; cdr3_nt: TGTGCCAGCAGTCATGAGGGGACTAGCGCCGGGGAGCTGTTTTTT
v_call: TRBV4-3; clone_size: -; d_call: -; j_call: TRBJ2-7; cdr3_aa: CASSQDRGSYEQYF; cdr3_nt: TGCGCCAGCAGCCAAGATAGGGGTTCCTACGAGCAGTACTTC
v_call: TRBV5-4; clone_size: -; d_call: TRBD1; j_call: TRBJ2-2; cdr3_aa: CASSSGQSNTGELFF; cdr3_nt: TGTGCCAGCAGCTCGGGACAGTCTAACACCGGGGAGCTGTTTTTT
v_call: TRBV12-2; clone_size: -; d_call: -; j_call: TRBJ1-2; cdr3_aa: CASRGTGVNYGYTF; cdr3_nt: TGTGCAAGTCGCGGGACAGGGGTGAACTATGGCTACACCTTC
v_call: TRBV29-1; clone_size: -; d_call: TRBD2; j_call: TRBJ2-3; cdr3_aa: CSVRQLAGGSTDTQYF; cdr3_nt: TGCAGCGTGAGACAACTAGCGGGGGGCAGCACAGATACGCAGTATTTT
v_call: TRBV9; clone_size: -; d_call: -; j_call: TRBJ1-5; cdr3_aa: CASSGELADQPQHF; cdr3_nt: TGTGCCAGCAGCGGGGAACTAGCGGATCAGCCCCAGCATTTT
v_call: TRBV5-1; clone_size: -; d_call: -; j_call: TRBJ2-3; cdr3_aa: CASSLRRDTDTQYF; cdr3_nt: TGCGCCAGCAGCTTGCGACGGGACACAGATACGCAGTATTTT
v_call: TRBV6-1; clone_size: -; d_call: TRBD1; j_call: TRBJ1-5; cdr3_aa: CASSEGSGGAYQPQHF; cdr3_nt: TGTGCCAGCAGTGAAGGTTCAGGGGGCGCGTATCAGCCCCAGCATTTT
v_call: TRBV27; clone_size: -; d_call: -; j_call: TRBJ1-2; cdr3_aa: CASSLTQRQTYGYTF; cdr3_nt: TGTGCCAGCAGCCTAACCCAGAGGCAGACCTATGGCTACACCTTC
v_call: TRBV2; clone_size: -; d_call: -; j_call: TRBJ1-5; cdr3_aa: CASSVLQTDSQPQHF; cdr3_nt: TGTGCCAGCAGTGTGCTGCAGACCGACAGTCAGCCCCAGCATTTT
v_call: TRBV5-1; clone_size: few; d_call: -; j_call: TRBJ1-1; cdr3_aa: CASSLDGNEAFF; cdr3_nt: TGCGCCAGCAGCTTGGACGGGAATGAAGCTTTCTTT
v_call: TRBV19; clone_size: -; d_call: TRBD2; j_call: TRBJ2-7; cdr3_aa: CASSTGTSGVYEQYF; cdr3_nt: TGTGCCAGTAGTACGGGGACTAGCGGGGTCTACGAGCAGTACTTC
v_call: TRBV6-1; clone_size: -; d_call: TRBD2; j_call: TRBJ2-1; cdr3_aa: CASSEGTSPWNEQFF; cdr3_nt: TGTGCCAGCAGTGAAGGGACTAGCCCATGGAATGAGCAGTTCTTC
v_call: TRBV7-2; clone_size: few; d_call: TRBD2; j_call: TRBJ2-1; cdr3_aa: CASSLDTSGATQGQFF; cdr3_nt: TGTGCCAGCAGCTTGGATACTAGCGGGGCGACTCAGGGGCAGTTCTTC
v_call: TRBV5-4; clone_size: -; d_call: -; j_call: TRBJ2-5; cdr3_aa: CASSLRGFETQYF; cdr3_nt: TGTGCCAGCAGCTTGCGGGGGTTCGAGACCCAGTACTTC